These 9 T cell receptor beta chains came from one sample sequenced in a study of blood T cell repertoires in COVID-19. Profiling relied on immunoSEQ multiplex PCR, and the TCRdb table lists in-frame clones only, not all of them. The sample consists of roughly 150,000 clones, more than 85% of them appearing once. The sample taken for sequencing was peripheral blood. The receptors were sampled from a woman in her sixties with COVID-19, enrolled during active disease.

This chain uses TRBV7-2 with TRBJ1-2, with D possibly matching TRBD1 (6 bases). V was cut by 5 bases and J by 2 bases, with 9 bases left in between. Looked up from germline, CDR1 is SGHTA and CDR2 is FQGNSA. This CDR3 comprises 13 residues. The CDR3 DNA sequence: TGTGCCAGCAGCACAGGGACCAACTATGGCTACACCTTC. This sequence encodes CASSTGTNYGYTF.

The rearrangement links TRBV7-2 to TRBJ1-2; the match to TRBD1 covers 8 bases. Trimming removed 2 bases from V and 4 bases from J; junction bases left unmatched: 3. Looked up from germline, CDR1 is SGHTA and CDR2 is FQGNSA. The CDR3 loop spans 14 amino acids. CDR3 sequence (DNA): TGTGCCAGCAGCTTATGGGGACAGGCCTATGGCTACACCTTC. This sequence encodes CASSLWGQAYGYTF.

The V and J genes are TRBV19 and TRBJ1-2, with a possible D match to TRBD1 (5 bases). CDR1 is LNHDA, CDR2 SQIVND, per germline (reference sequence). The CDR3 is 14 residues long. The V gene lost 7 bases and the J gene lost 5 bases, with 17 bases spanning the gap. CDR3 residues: CASTRQRSPYGYTF. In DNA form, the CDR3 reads TGTGCCAGTACCCGACAGAGGAGCCCTTATGGCTACACCTTC. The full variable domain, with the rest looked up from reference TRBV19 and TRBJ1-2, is DGGITQSPKYLFRKEGQNVTLSCEQNLNHDAMYWYRQDPGQGLRLIYYSQIVNDFQKGDIAEGYSVSREKKESFPLTVTSAQKNPTAFYLCASTRQRSPYGYTFGSGTRLTVV.

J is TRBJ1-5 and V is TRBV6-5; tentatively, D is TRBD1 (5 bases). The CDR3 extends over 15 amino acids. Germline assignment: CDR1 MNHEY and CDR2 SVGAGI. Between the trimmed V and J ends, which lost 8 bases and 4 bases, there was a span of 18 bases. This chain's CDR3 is CASSVGGGFNQPQHF. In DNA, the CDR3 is TGTGCCAGCTCTGTCGGGGGGGGATTTAATCAGCCCCAGCATTTT.

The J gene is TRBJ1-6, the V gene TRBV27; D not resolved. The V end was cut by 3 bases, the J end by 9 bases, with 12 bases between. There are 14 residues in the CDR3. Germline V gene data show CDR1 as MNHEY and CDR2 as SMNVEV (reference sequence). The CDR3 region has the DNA TGTGCCAGCAGTTTTGGAGGCGTGGGTTCACCCCTCCACTTT. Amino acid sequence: CASSFGGVGSPLHF.

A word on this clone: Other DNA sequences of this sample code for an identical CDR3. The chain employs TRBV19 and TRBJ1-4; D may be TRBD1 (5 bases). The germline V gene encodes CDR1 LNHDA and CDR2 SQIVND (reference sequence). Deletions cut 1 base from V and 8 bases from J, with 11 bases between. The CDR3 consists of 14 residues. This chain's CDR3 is CASSIGQGREKLFF. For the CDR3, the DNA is TGTGCCAGTAGTATAGGGCAGGGTCGGGAAAAACTGTTTTTT. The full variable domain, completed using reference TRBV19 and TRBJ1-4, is DGGITQSPKYLFRKEGQNVTLSCEQNLNHDAMYWYRQDPGQGLRLIYYSQIVNDFQKGDIAEGYSVSREKKESFPLTVTSAQKNPTAFYLCASSIGQGREKLFFGSGTQLSVL.

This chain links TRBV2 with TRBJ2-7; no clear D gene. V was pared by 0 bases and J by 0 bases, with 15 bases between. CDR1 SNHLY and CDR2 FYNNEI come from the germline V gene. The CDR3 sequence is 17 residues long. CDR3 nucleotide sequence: TGTGCCAGCAGTGAAGCTCAGAGACGGAGAAACTCCTACGAGCAGTACTTC. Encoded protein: CASSEAQRRRNSYEQYF.

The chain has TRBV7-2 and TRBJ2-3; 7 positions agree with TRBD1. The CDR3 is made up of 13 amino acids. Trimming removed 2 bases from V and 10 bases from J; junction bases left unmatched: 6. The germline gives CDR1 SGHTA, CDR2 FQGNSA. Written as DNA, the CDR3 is TGTGCCAGCAGCTTACAGAGACAGGGTGCGCAGTATTTT. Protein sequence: CASSLQRQGAQYF.

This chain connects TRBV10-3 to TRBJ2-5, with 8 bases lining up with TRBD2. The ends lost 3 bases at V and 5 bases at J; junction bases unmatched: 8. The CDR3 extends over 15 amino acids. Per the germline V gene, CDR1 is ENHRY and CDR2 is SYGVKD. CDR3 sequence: CAISDLREGRETQYF. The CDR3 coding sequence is TGTGCCATCAGTGACCTTCGGGAGGGACGCGAGACCCAGTACTTC.